This TCR beta chain was sequenced in a study of cytomegalovirus exposure and HLA in healthy donors. Amplification used 60 Vbeta primers and 13 Jbeta primers. The assay was immunoSEQ multiplex PCR, and TCRdb's table has in-frame clones only and misses some. The data hold under 200,000 clones, with 55% to 80% observed a single time. The CDR3 has 18 residues. The germline CDR1 and CDR2 sequences are SGHTA and FQGNSA. J lost 1 base, V lost 5 bases, and 8 bases had no gene match. The sequenced sample was PBMCs. This TCR was sampled from a woman between 18 and 29 years old in good health and CMV-seropositive. The chain carries TRBV7-2 and TRBJ2-6; 10 bases are a match to TRBD1. CDR3 loop: CASSRGQGVQSGANVLTF. As DNA, the CDR3 is TGTGCCAGCAGCCGAGGACAGGGGGTCCAATCTGGGGCCAACGTCCTGACTTTC.